Listed below are T cell receptor beta chains from one sample, sequenced in a study of persistence of HIV-infected CD4 T cells. TCRdb's table, derived via immunoSEQ multiplex PCR, lists solely in-frame clones and lacks some. The sample has around 60,000 clones; 65% to 75% are singletons. For these receptors, no antigen is known. The source was CD4+ T cells sorted from PBMCs after 18-hour stimulation, collected from a patient who received antiretroviral therapy. The receptors shown here come from an adult man with HIV who was CMV-seropositive. CDR3s include the opening cysteine and the closing phenylalanine or tryptophan. The D gene is left open where the match is weak. For some rows the clone size is stated as once, few or many, or as a class when expanded; others skip it.

TRBV11-1,TRBJ1-4,NA,NA,TGTGCCAGCAGCAGGCCTCCTAATGAAAAACTGTTTTTT,CASSRPPNEKLFF
TRBV7-2,TRBJ1-1,NA,few,TGTGCCAGCAGCTTCATTATGAACACTGAAGCTTTCTTT,CASSFIMNTEAFF
TRBV7-9,TRBJ1-5,NA,few,TGTGCCAGCAGCTTAACACCTCAGCCCCAGCATTTT,CASSLTPQPQHF
TRBV29-1,TRBJ1-1,NA,few,TGCAGCGTTGAACTTTTGAACACTGAAGCTTTCTTT,CSVELLNTEAFF
TRBV7-2,TRBJ2-2,NA,NA,TGTGCCAGCAGCCGTAGCGTGAGGAGCTACACCGGGGAGCTGTTTTTT,CASSRSVRSYTGELFF
TRBV27,TRBJ2-2,NA,NA,TGTGCCAGCAGTTCCCATTCGGGGTCCGGGGAGCTGTTTTTT,CASSSHSGSGELFF
TRBV19,TRBJ2-2,NA,NA,TGTGCCAGTAACACAGGGCTGAACACCGGGGAGCTGTTTTTT,CASNTGLNTGELFF
TRBV29-1,TRBJ1-2,TRBD1,NA,TGCAGCGTCCCGGCAGGGGGCTTCGGCTACACCTTC,CSVPAGGFGYTF
TRBV27,TRBJ2-1,TRBD1,once,TGTGCCAGCAGCTACAGGGGGCTGAACAATGAGCAGTTCTTC,CASSYRGLNNEQFF
TRBV25-1,TRBJ2-7,NA,NA,TGTGCCAGCAGTGCCACAAGACAGGTGTCATCCTACGAGCAGTACTTC,CASSATRQVSSYEQYF
TRBV28,TRBJ2-7,NA,NA,TGTGCCAGCAGTCTGGCCCGGGATTTCTACGAGCAGTACTTC,CASSLARDFYEQYF
TRBV2,TRBJ2-7,TRBD1,NA,TGTGCCAGCGGTTCCGGGACAGGGCCCTACGAGCAGTACTTC,CASGSGTGPYEQYF
TRBV3-1/TRBV3-2,TRBJ2-1,NA,NA,TGTGCCAGCAGCCAAGATATCAGGGCCGGACGGTTCTTC,CASSQDIRAGRFF
TRBV29-1,TRBJ2-3,NA,few,TGCAGCGTTATCGGGACGGCTAGCACAGATACGCAGTATTTT,CSVIGTASTDTQYF
TRBV7-8,TRBJ2-6,NA,NA,TGTGCCAGCAGCTTAGGGGTCAGCTCTGGGGCCAACGTCCTGACTTTC,CASSLGVSSGANVLTF
TRBV18,TRBJ1-6,TRBD1,NA,TGTGCCAGCTCCCGGGACAGGGTTAATTCACCCCTCCACTTT,CASSRDRVNSPLHF
TRBV6-1,TRBJ1-5,NA,NA,TGTGCCAGCAGTGAAGCGGGGGCAGCTAATCAGCCCCAGCATTTT,CASSEAGAANQPQHF
TRBV6-5,TRBJ1-6,TRBD1,NA,TGTGCCAGCAGTTACTCGAACAGGGGGAATTCACCCCTCCACTTT,CASSYSNRGNSPLHF
TRBV18,TRBJ2-3,NA,NA,TGTGCCAGCTCGGAGGGTAGCACAGATACGCAGTATTTT,CASSEGSTDTQYF
TRBV6-6,TRBJ1-2,NA,NA,TGTGCCAGCAGTTACGGGCAGGCGGGCTACACCTTC,CASSYGQAGYTF
TRBV29-1,TRBJ1-5,NA,NA,TGCAGCGTTGAGGTACAGGGAGGGCAGCCCCAGCATTTT,CSVEVQGGQPQHF
TRBV5-1,TRBJ1-6,TRBD1,NA,TGCGCCAGCAGCTTCACAGGGGATAATTCACCCCTCCACTTT,CASSFTGDNSPLHF
TRBV18,TRBJ2-2,NA,NA,TGTGCCAGCTCACCGAGGGCTACGAACACCGGGGAGCTGTTTTTT,CASSPRATNTGELFF
TRBV5-6,TRBJ2-7,NA,NA,TGTGCCAGCAGCTTGGACAGCGCCTACGAGCAGTACTTC,CASSLDSAYEQYF
TRBV7-9,TRBJ1-2,NA,NA,TGTGCCAGCAGCTCCATGGGACACAGTGGCTACACCTTC,CASSSMGHSGYTF
TRBV7-6,TRBJ1-1,TRBD1,NA,TGTGCCAGCAGTCCATTTGACAGGGCGAACACTGAAGCTTTCTTT,CASSPFDRANTEAFF
TRBV19,TRBJ1-6,NA,NA,TGTGCCAGTGGATCCGCCTCGAATTCACCCCTCCACTTT,CASGSASNSPLHF
TRBV6-1,TRBJ1-5,NA,NA,TGTGCCAGCAGTGAAGTATCAGGGAGCAATCAGCCCCAGCATTTT,CASSEVSGSNQPQHF
TRBV10-3,TRBJ2-6,NA,NA,TGTGCCATCAGTTCCGGGACTCTCCGTCCTGGGGCCAACGTCCTGACTTTC,CAISSGTLRPGANVLTF
TRBV19,TRBJ1-2,NA,NA,TGTGCCAGCGCGCTAGCTAACTATGGCTACACCTTC,CASALANYGYTF
TRBV28,TRBJ2-7,TRBD1,few,TGTGCCAGCAGGGGGGGACAGGGTCCCTACGAGCAGTACTTC,CASRGGQGPYEQYF
TRBV24-1,TRBJ1-5,NA,NA,TGTGCCACCAGTGATTCCGGGACCTTGGGTAGCAATCAGCCCCAGCATTTT,CATSDSGTLGSNQPQHF
TRBV28,TRBJ2-5,NA,NA,TGTGCCAGCAGTTTAGGTCGATCGGGGCAGCAAGAGACCCAGTACTTC,CASSLGRSGQQETQYF
TRBV18,TRBJ2-4,TRBD2,few,TGTGCCAGCTCACCAACGGGGGGGTTCCTAGCCAAAAACATTCAGTACTTC,CASSPTGGFLAKNIQYF
TRBV10-3,TRBJ1-2,NA,NA,TGTGCCATCAGGAGGGTTCAAAATAACTATGGCTACACCTTC,CAIRRVQNNYGYTF
TRBV18,TRBJ1-6,TRBD1,NA,TGTGCCAGCTCACCGGACAGGGTTAATTCACCCCTCCACTTT,CASSPDRVNSPLHF
TRBV6-5,TRBJ1-2,NA,NA,TGTGCCAGCAGCCTCGGGACTTATGGGAACTATGGCTACACCTTC,CASSLGTYGNYGYTF
TRBV24-1,TRBJ1-1,NA,NA,TGTGCCACCAGTGATTCTGGGGGGCGGGCTGAAGCTTTCTTT,CATSDSGGRAEAFF
TRBV5-1,TRBJ1-2,NA,NA,TGCGCCAGCAGCGCACAGGGAGATGGCTACACCTTC,CASSAQGDGYTF
TRBV2,TRBJ1-6,NA,NA,TGTGCCAGCCGGGACACGAATTCACCCCTCCACTTT,CASRDTNSPLHF
TRBV7-8,TRBJ2-1,NA,few,TGTGCCAGCAGGTTGGGAGGGGGCCCCTACAATGAGCAGTTCTTC,CASRLGGGPYNEQFF